This TCR beta chain is drawn from a study of cytomegalovirus exposure and HLA in healthy donors. CDR1 LNHNV and CDR2 YYDKDF come from the germline V gene (reference sequence). This CDR3 comprises 17 residues. The data were produced by immunoSEQ multiplex PCR, yet TCRdb's version contains in-frame clones alone and is incomplete. The sample yields about 74,000 clones, 94% seen once. The clonotype comes from a woman younger than 30 in good health and CMV-seropositive. The V gene is TRBV15, the J gene TRBJ2-5; a possible D gene is TRBD2 (6 bases). The DNA end is a closer match to TRBJ2-7, so the J assignment may be wrong. Sequences were obtained from PBMCs. In nucleotides, the CDR3 is TGTGCCACCAGCAATGCCCCAGGGTGGGAGGCCACCTACGAGCAGTACTTC. Protein: CATSNAPGWEATYEQYF.